Here is one T cell receptor (beta chain) with its context. Its antigen remains unidentified. Base qualities are missing; no much larger clone stands one base away. The data derive from a study of blood T cell repertoires in COVID-19 (dated by TCRdb to 2019 to 2021). Concerning the study at large: Collaborator samples came from the United States, Italy and Spain and covered acute and convalescent phases of COVID-19. The material from the prospective study consisted of cDNA or gDNA derived from T cells, B-cell-depleted T cells, or PBMCs. Deeply sampled blood TCRbeta repertoires from subjects exposed to, actively infected with, or recovered from COVID-19 were included in the dataset. A freely available public database, intended as a resource for researchers studying the immune response to SARS-CoV-2, is where the repertoires were released. The samples were drawn from the first 160 participants of the ongoing ImmuneRACE study and from some 1,300 subjects provided by 6 global collaborators. A de-identified subject ID, COVID-19 status, age in years and sex were almost always included in the sample metadata. Where HLA class I and class II types were available, the types were taken from metadata supplied by the sample provider, not from assay-based typing. Overall results and qualifications from the work: How much clinical and demographic metadata was included differed by source and by participant, and the metadata was provided uncurated.

The germline ends are 11 bases apart after V is trimmed by 8 bases and J by 1 base. CDR1 and CDR2 are drawn from the germline V gene: SNHLY, FYNNEI. The CDR3 starts with the cysteine, ends with the phenylalanine, and has 13 residues. Just CDR3 DNA is preserved here, 39 bases in frame from base 1. Whole blood was collected in K2EDTA tubes by collaborating institutions according to the institutions' own protocols. For TCRbeta analysis, collaborators shipped samples as frozen whole blood, isolated PBMCs, or DNA extracted from either of those sample types. TCRbeta CDR3 regions were amplified from genomic DNA by means of the immunoSEQ Assay, a bias-controlled multiplex PCR. For the original study's pipeline: Within the assay, amplification of reference gene primers was used to estimate how many nucleated cells each sample contained. To quantify the absolute abundance of each unique TCRbeta CDR3 rearrangement, sequence reads were collapsed and filtered. For each sample, productive Simpson clonality was calculated as the square root of Simpson's diversity index across productive rearrangements. TCRdb carries this immuneACCESS record with in-frame sequences only. Its versions omit some clonotypes, under half of them owing to an unresolved V gene in the studies checked, with the rest unexplained. V and J calls and clone size are those listed in that table; D and trimming were worked out from the DNA. The sample yields roughly 280,000 clones; approximately 86% were counted once. Jointly, the top ten make up about 8.8% of the sample.

The rearranged segments are TRBV2 and TRBJ1-1; there is no confident call for the D gene. The sample comprised peripheral blood. The sequence derives from a man aged 35 to 55 with active or convalescent COVID-19. The CDR3 protein is CASSPRGNTEAFF. The sequence in DNA is TGTGCCAGCTCCCCCCGAGGGAACACTGAAGCTTTCTTT.